Following are 14 T cell receptor beta chains from one sample sequenced in a study of cytomegalovirus exposure and HLA in healthy donors. The protocol was immunoSEQ multiplex PCR, while the TCRdb copy is restricted to in-frame clones and leaves out a portion. The sample carries 100,000 to 150,000 clones, about 93% recorded once. Sequencing was done on a sample of PBMCs. These receptors all stem from a woman aged 18 to 35 in good health and CMV-seronegative.

This chain connects TRBV5-6 to TRBJ2-7; D perhaps matches TRBD2 (5 bases). The CDR3 is 13 residues long. Germline CDR1 and CDR2: SGHDT and YYEEEE. V gave up 2 bases and J gave up 2 bases, with 8 bases separating them. The CDR3 region is CASSFGRAYEQYF. The CDR3 DNA sequence: TGTGCCAGCAGCTTCGGGCGGGCCTACGAGCAGTACTTC.

The V gene is TRBV5-5, the J gene TRBJ1-5, with D tentatively TRBD1 (5 bases). CDR1 SGHKS and CDR2 YYEKEE come from the germline V gene (reference sequence). The V gene lost 4 bases and the J gene lost 4 bases, with 12 bases spanning the gap. The CDR3 loop spans 14 amino acids. Written as DNA, the CDR3 is TGTGCCAGCAGCGCCTCTCCAGGGAATCAGCCCCAGCATTTT. Amino acid sequence: CASSASPGNQPQHF.

The chain carries TRBV30 and TRBJ1-2; D unresolved. This CDR3 spans 8 amino acids. Germline V gene data show CDR1 as GTSNPN and CDR2 as SVGIG (reference sequence). CDR3 residues: CISGGYTF. Here the CDR3 DNA reads TGTATCTCGGGTGGCTACACCTTC.

The chain links TRBV28 to TRBJ1-3; D is undetermined. Germline lookup yields CDR1 MDHEN and CDR2 SYDVKM. Deletions cut 5 bases from V and 0 bases from J, with 8 bases between. This CDR3 has 14 residues. CDR3: CASSAGYSGNTIYF. The CDR3 DNA follows: TGTGCCAGCAGTGCAGGCTACTCTGGAAACACCATATATTTT.

Only one count was recorded for this clone. CDR3 loop: CASSLDPGVETQYF. DNA for the CDR3: TGTGCCAGCAGCTTAGATCCCGGGGTGGAGACCCAGTACTTC. The V gene is TRBV11-2, the J gene TRBJ2-5; the D gene is possibly TRBD2 (5 bases). The germline V gene has CDR1 SGHAT and CDR2 FQNNGV. With 0 bases removed from V and 5 bases from J, the gap between germline ends came to 10 bases. The CDR3 consists of 14 residues.

This chain links TRBV28 with TRBJ2-5; 11 positions agree with TRBD2. Germline loops: CDR1 MDHEN, CDR2 SYDVKM. This CDR3 has 16 residues. Losses at the gene ends were 2 bases for V and 2 bases for J; bases not matched to a gene: 4. The CDR3 region is CASSLISGRAQETQYF. CDR3 coding DNA: TGTGCCAGCAGTTTAATTAGCGGGAGGGCTCAAGAGACCCAGTACTTC.

The V call is TRBV6-5, the J call TRBJ1-1; D possibly corresponds to TRBD1 (6 bases). This CDR3 comprises 15 residues. Germline loops: CDR1 MNHEY, CDR2 SVGAGI. Trimming cost V 2 bases and J 1 base, with 11 bases left between them. In DNA form, the CDR3 reads TGTGCCAGCAGTTACCGGGCGACAGGGAACACTGAAGCTTTCTTT. Residues: CASSYRATGNTEAFF.

This clone was seen just once. This sequence joins TRBV2 and TRBJ2-7; 7 bases fit TRBD1. The CDR3 loop spans 15 amino acids. Germline assignment: CDR1 SNHLY and CDR2 FYNNEI. The V segment lost 6 bases and the J segment 3 bases; nucleotides outside the gene matches: 11. The CDR3 DNA reads as TGTGCCAGCAGAGAGGGGGCAGCGCGTGTCTACGAGCAGTACTTC. The encoded protein is CASREGAARVYEQYF. Full variable domain (rest looked up from reference TRBV2 and TRBJ2-7): EPEVTQTPSHQVTQMGQEVILRCVPISNHLYFYWYRQILGQKVEFLVSFYNNEISEKSEIFDDQFSVERPDGSNFTLKIRSTKLEDSAMYFCASREGAARVYEQYFGPGTRLTVT.

This chain links TRBV9 with TRBJ1-5; D unclear. This CDR3 region has 14 residues. Germline V gene data show CDR1 as SGDLS and CDR2 as YYNGEE. With 0 bases removed from V and 3 bases from J, the gap between germline ends came to 7 bases. The DNA of the CDR3 is TGTGCCAGCAGCGTAGGGCAGTTCAATCAGCCCCAGCATTTT. Encoded protein: CASSVGQFNQPQHF.

This clone was recorded once. V gene TRBV11-2 combines with J gene TRBJ1-1; 7 bases agree with TRBD1. Germline CDR1 is SGHAT and CDR2 is FQNNGV. The V gene end was trimmed by 0 bases and the J gene end by 11 bases; junction bases not matched to a gene: 9. This CDR3 comprises 14 residues. The CDR3 coding sequence is TGTGCCAGCAGCTTAGAGAGGGACAGCTGGGCGGCTTTCTTT. Encoded protein: CASSLERDSWAAFF.

This clone appeared a single time. This chain uses TRBV18 with TRBJ2-1, with 8 bases that match TRBD1. The CDR3 is made up of 18 amino acids. V lost 6 bases, J lost 4 bases, and 17 bases stayed unmatched. In germline, CDR1 is KGHSH, CDR2 LQKENI. Written as DNA, the CDR3 is TGTGCCAGCTCGCCTAAGGACAGGGTCGTACTGGCGTACAATGAGCAGTTCTTC. The encoded protein is CASSPKDRVVLAYNEQFF.

The chain couples TRBV7-9 to TRBJ2-3; no definite D call. CDR1 and CDR2 (germline): SEHNR, FQNEAQ (reference sequence). This CDR3 contains 11 residues. Trimming cost V 7 bases and J 2 bases, with 4 bases left between them. The CDR3 DNA follows: TGTGCCAGCACCTACACAGATACGCAGTATTTT. Amino acids: CASTYTDTQYF.

V and J are TRBV6-5 and TRBJ1-4; TRBD1 aligns across 7 bases. Per germline, CDR1 MNHEY and CDR2 SVGAGI. V was clipped by 10 bases and J by 7 bases; unmatched bases: 12. The CDR3 runs to 14 residues. CDR3 protein: CATLRDRGSEKLFF. CDR3 DNA sequence: TGTGCCACGCTCCGGGACAGAGGCAGTGAAAAACTGTTTTTT.

The CDR3 protein is CASVADGGGGQPQHF. The CDR3 region has the DNA TGTGCTAGTGTTGCCGACGGGGGAGGCGGCCAGCCCCAGCATTTT. V usage is TRBV12-5 and J usage is TRBJ1-5, with D possibly TRBD1 on 5 matching bases. The CDR3 runs 15 residues. CDR1 LGHNT and CDR2 FRNRAP come from the germline V gene. Trimming removed 7 bases at V and 7 bases at J, with 20 bases between.